The 8 T cell receptor beta chains given below trace back to one sample, sequenced in a study of blood T cell repertoires in COVID-19. Assay: immunoSEQ multiplex PCR; the TCRdb copy retains only in-frame clones and omits some. Of 200,000 to 250,000 clones listed, roughly four fifths are singletons. Sequenced sample: PBMCs or T cells enriched from blood (not recorded which). Every receptor here comes from a woman aged 45 to 65 who had been exposed to COVID-19.

This chain uses TRBV19 with TRBJ2-7; 7 bases fit TRBD1. This CDR3 region has 15 residues. CDR1 and CDR2 (germline): LNHDA, SQIVND (reference sequence). With V trimmed by 4 bases and J by 0 bases, 6 bases remained unmatched. In nucleotides, the CDR3 is TGTGCCAGTAGTAAACGTGGACAGGCCTCCTACGAGCAGTACTTC. It is translated as CASSKRGQASYEQYF. Complete variable domain (other parts from reference TRBV19 and TRBJ2-7): DGGITQSPKYLFRKEGQNVTLSCEQNLNHDAMYWYRQDPGQGLRLIYYSQIVNDFQKGDIAEGYSVSREKKESFPLTVTSAQKNPTAFYLCASSKRGQASYEQYFGPGTRLTVT.

The chain carries TRBV5-8 and TRBJ1-5; no clear D gene. The V end lost 2 bases, the J end lost 6 bases, and 9 bases lay between the germline ends. The CDR3 length is 13 residues. CDR1 is SGHTS and CDR2 is YDEGEE in the germline V gene. In DNA form, the CDR3 reads TGTGCCAGCAGCTTCTTTCCGAGTCAGCCCCAGCATTTT. It codes for CASSFFPSQPQHF. Using reference TRBV5-8 and TRBJ1-5 for the parts outside the CDR3, the full variable domain is EAGVTQSPTHLIKTRGQQATLRCSPISGHTSVYWYQQALGLGLQFLLWYDEGEERNRGNFPPRFSGRQFPNYSSELNVNALELEDSALYLCASSFFPSQPQHFGDGTRLSIL.

In its sample, this clone was seen once. The chain couples TRBV6-1 to TRBJ2-1; 11 bases are a match to TRBD2. This CDR3 has 16 amino acids. Per germline, CDR1 MNHNS and CDR2 SASEGT. V was pared by 2 bases and J by 10 bases, with 10 bases of the junction left unmatched. The CDR3 DNA follows: TGTGCCAGCAGTGAACTCCGGCTAGCGGGGGGAGGGGAGCAGTTCTTC. It translates to CASSELRLAGGGEQFF.

The J gene is TRBJ2-7, the V gene TRBV5-1; 9 nucleotides match TRBD1. Trimming cost V 3 bases and J 6 bases; bases outside gene matches: 10. Germline CDR1 and CDR2: SGHRS and YFSETQ. CDR3 length: 15 amino acids. CDR3 in amino acids: CASSSSGTGIGEQYF. The DNA of the CDR3 is TGCGCCAGCAGCTCGTCCGGGACAGGGATCGGCGAGCAGTACTTC.

The chain employs TRBV19 and TRBJ1-1; D might be TRBD1 (5 bases). The CDR3 covers 13 residues. CDR1 and CDR2 (germline): LNHDA, SQIVND (reference sequence). The ends were cut back, 5 bases at V and 1 base at J, with 8 bases in the middle. Here the CDR3 reads CASSWQGNTEAFF. Written as DNA, the CDR3 is TGTGCCAGTAGTTGGCAGGGGAACACTGAAGCTTTCTTT.

J is TRBJ1-1 and V is TRBV6-5; 7 bases align to TRBD1. V dropped 9 bases and J dropped 8; count of bases not matched to a gene: 3. Germline V gives CDR1 MNHEY, CDR2 SVGAGI. This CDR3 spans 10 amino acids. In DNA form, the CDR3 reads TGTGCCAGTGGGGACAGAGAAGCTTTCTTT. Translated: CASGDREAFF.

The chain joins TRBV2 to TRBJ1-4; TRBD1 agrees at 9 bases. This CDR3 spans 15 amino acids. Trimming took 3 bases from V and 8 from J; bases not matched to a gene: 7. Per the germline V gene, CDR1 is SNHLY and CDR2 is FYNNEI. Written as DNA, the CDR3 is TGTGCCAGCAGTGAGGGTACCGGGACAGGGGAAAAACTGTTTTTT. Translating gives CASSEGTGTGEKLFF. The entire variable domain, with the rest obtained from reference TRBV2 and TRBJ1-4, is as follows: EPEVTQTPSHQVTQMGQEVILRCVPISNHLYFYWYRQILGQKVEFLVSFYNNEISEKSEIFDDQFSVERPDGSNFTLKIRSTKLEDSAMYFCASSEGTGTGEKLFFGSGTQLSVL.

V gene TRBV5-1 combines with J gene TRBJ1-2; TRBD1 is a possible D gene (6 bases). Germline CDR1 and CDR2: SGHRS and YFSETQ. V was pared by 0 bases and J by 7 bases, with 13 bases between. The CDR3 contains 14 residues. CDR3 loop: CASSLDRVIRGYTF. CDR3 bases: TGCGCCAGCAGCTTGGACAGGGTGATACGTGGCTACACCTTC.